One and the same sample provided the 10 T cell receptor beta chains below, sequenced in a study of cytomegalovirus exposure and HLA in healthy donors. Both 60 Vbeta primers and 13 Jbeta primers went into the PCR. The table came from immunoSEQ multiplex PCR; TCRdb's copy has only in-frame clones and leaves some out. The data show about 200,000 clones, with 70% to 90% seen just once and about 2.2% held by the top ten. Material: PBMCs. The receptors derive from a woman aged 45-60 years in good health and CMV-seronegative.

Here the CDR3 reads CASSGWGSLWDTQYF. The CDR3 nucleotides read TGTGCCAGCAGTGGTTGGGGCAGTCTCTGGGATACGCAGTATTTT. The V and J genes are TRBV6-1 and TRBJ2-3; D may be TRBD1 (5 bases). Trimming stripped 4 bases from V and 6 bases from J, with 17 bases between. CDR3 size: 15 residues. Per germline, CDR1 MNHNS and CDR2 SASEGT.

The genes are TRBV14 and TRBJ2-7, with a weak D call TRBD2 (6 bases). Germline CDR1 and CDR2: SGHDN and FVKESK. V gave up 6 bases and J gave up 2 bases, with 14 bases separating them. The CDR3 length is 14 residues. The chain's CDR3 is CASSPTRTPYEQYF. CDR3 DNA: TGTGCCAGCAGTCCGACTAGGACCCCCTACGAGCAGTACTTC.

The chain links TRBV5-1 to TRBJ2-3, with no clear D. CDR1 and CDR2 (germline): SGHRS, YFSETQ. The CDR3 is made up of 15 amino acids. With 4 bases removed from V and 0 bases from J, the gap between germline ends came to 12 bases. This CDR3 is CASSPLTGSTDTQYF. The CDR3 DNA sequence: TGCGCCAGCAGCCCATTGACGGGTAGCACAGATACGCAGTATTTT.

This clone has just one count. This chain uses TRBV7-9 with TRBJ2-3, with 8 bases identical to TRBD2. Unmatched junction bases numbered 5, after V lost 3 bases and J lost 0 bases. This CDR3 spans 16 amino acids. The germline gives CDR1 SEHNR, CDR2 FQNEAQ (reference sequence). This CDR3 reads CASSFESSGSTDTQYF. DNA of the CDR3: TGTGCCAGCAGCTTTGAGTCTAGCGGGAGCACAGATACGCAGTATTTT.

The DNA of the CDR3 is TGTGCCAGTAGTATGGGGGCGACTAATGAAAAACTGTTTTTT. It encodes CASSMGATNEKLFF. J is TRBJ1-4 and V is TRBV19; D may be TRBD1 (6 bases). The V gene's germline CDR1 is LNHDA and CDR2 SQIVND (reference sequence). The CDR3 runs 14 residues. The V gene lost 3 bases and the J gene lost 2 bases, with 7 bases spanning the gap.

This chain connects TRBV30 to TRBJ2-3; TRBD2 aligns across 10 bases. J was trimmed by 4 bases and V by 5 bases; bases with no gene match: 6. CDR1 is GTSNPN and CDR2 is SVGIG in the germline V gene (reference sequence). This CDR3 spans 14 amino acids. CDR3 DNA sequence: TGTGCCTGGGCTAGCGGGAGACTGGCAGATACGCAGTATTTT. This encodes CAWASGRLADTQYF.

As for this clone: The sample contains more than one DNA sequence encoding this CDR3. The chain uses TRBV27 and TRBJ2-2; D gene uncertain. CDR1 is MNHEY, CDR2 SMNVEV, per germline (reference sequence). The CDR3 consists of 13 residues. V was cut by 1 base and J by 2 bases, with 2 bases left in between. The CDR3: CASSLLNTGELFF. The CDR3 DNA reads as TGTGCCAGCAGTTTATTAAACACCGGGGAGCTGTTTTTT.

This chain links TRBV7-2 with TRBJ2-1, with 10 bases that match TRBD2. V shed 2 bases and J 8 bases; nucleotides not matched to a gene: 6. CDR3 length: 15 residues. Germline V gene data show CDR1 as SGHTA and CDR2 as FQGNSA. This CDR3 reads CASSLLAGALDEQFF. The CDR3 nucleotides read TGTGCCAGCAGCTTACTAGCGGGAGCTTTAGATGAGCAGTTCTTC.

This sequence joins TRBV19 and TRBJ2-1; D is possibly TRBD2 (6 bases). The V end was cut by 5 bases, the J end by 0 bases, with 11 bases between. This CDR3 has 15 residues. Germline CDR1 is LNHDA and CDR2 is SQIVND (reference sequence). CDR3 coding DNA: TGTGCCAGTAGTTGGGACTCGAGCTCCTACAATGAGCAGTTCTTC. Protein product: CASSWDSSSYNEQFF.

As regards this clone: Different DNA sequences within this sample yield the same CDR3. V and J are TRBV6-5 and TRBJ2-7; 7 bases map to TRBD1. Looked up from germline, CDR1 is MNHEY and CDR2 is SVGAGI. The CDR3 contains 16 residues. With 2 bases clipped from V and 4 bases from J, the junction kept 11 bases outside the gene matches. As DNA, the CDR3 is TGTGCCAGCAGTTACGATAAGCCGGGACAGACGTACGAGCAGTACTTC. This gives the protein CASSYDKPGQTYEQYF.